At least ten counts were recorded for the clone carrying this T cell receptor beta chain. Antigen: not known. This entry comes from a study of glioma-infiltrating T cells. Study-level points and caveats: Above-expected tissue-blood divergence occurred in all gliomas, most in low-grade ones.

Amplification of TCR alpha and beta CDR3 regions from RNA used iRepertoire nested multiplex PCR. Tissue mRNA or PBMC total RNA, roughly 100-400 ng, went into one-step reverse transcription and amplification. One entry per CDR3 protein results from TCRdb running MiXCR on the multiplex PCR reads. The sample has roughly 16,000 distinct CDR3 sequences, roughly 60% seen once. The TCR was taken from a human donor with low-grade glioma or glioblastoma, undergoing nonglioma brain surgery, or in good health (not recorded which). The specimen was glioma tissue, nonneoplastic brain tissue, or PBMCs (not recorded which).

This CDR3 reads CASSQGPFAEAFF. In nucleotides, the CDR3 is TGCGCCAGCAGCCAGGGGCCCTTCGCTGAAGCTTTCTTT. This sequence joins TRBV4-3 and TRBJ1-1; a possible D gene is TRBD1 (5 bases). Per germline, CDR1 LGHNA and CDR2 YSLEER. Trimming pared 3 bases from V and 6 bases from J, leaving 11 bases between. The CDR3 is made up of 13 amino acids.